This T cell receptor (beta chain) was documented in a study of T cell changes during pregnancy in multiple sclerosis. Method: immunoSEQ multiplex PCR; TCRdb's copy keeps in-frame clones and lacks some. The repertoire includes tens of thousands of clones, 85% to 95% of them detected once, and about 2% sits in the top ten. V was pared by 3 bases and J by 2 bases, with 4 bases of the junction left unmatched. CDR3 length: 17 amino acids. In germline, CDR1 is KGHSH, CDR2 LQKENI. This chain joins TRBV18 and TRBJ2-6; TRBD1 aligns across 10 bases. Here the sequenced sample was peripheral blood, taken in the third trimester of pregnancy. This receptor was taken from a female donor in good health, enrolled as a control in a pregnancy study. DNA of the CDR3: TGTGCCAGCTCACCTACCGGGACAGGGGCTGGGGCCAACGTCCTGACTTTC. The encoded protein is CASSPTGTGAGANVLTF.